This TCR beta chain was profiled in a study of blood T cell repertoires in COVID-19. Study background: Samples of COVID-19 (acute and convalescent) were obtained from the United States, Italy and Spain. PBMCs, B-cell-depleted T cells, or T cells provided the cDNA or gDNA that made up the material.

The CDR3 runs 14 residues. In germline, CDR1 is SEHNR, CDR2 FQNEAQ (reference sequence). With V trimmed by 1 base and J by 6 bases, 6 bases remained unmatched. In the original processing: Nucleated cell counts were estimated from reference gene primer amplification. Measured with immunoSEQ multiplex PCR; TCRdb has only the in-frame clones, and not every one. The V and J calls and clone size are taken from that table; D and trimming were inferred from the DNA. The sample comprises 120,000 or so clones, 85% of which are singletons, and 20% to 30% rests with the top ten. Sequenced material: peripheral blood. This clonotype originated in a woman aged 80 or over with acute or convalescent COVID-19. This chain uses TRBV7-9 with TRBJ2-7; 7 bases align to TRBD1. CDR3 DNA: TGTGCCAGCAGCTTAGGCCCAGACAGGGTCGAGCAGTACTTC. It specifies CASSLGPDRVEQYF.